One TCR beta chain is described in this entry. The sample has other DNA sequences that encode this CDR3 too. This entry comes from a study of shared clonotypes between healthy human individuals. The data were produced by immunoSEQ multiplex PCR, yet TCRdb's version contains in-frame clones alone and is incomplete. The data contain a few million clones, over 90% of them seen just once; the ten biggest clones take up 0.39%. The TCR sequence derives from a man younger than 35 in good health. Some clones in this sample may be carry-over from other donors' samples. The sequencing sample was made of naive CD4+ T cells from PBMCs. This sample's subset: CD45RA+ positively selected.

The CDR3 DNA sequence: TGTGCCAGCTCACCCGGGACTAGTCGAGAGACCCAGTACTTC. Translating it yields CASSPGTSRETQYF. The chain couples TRBV18 to TRBJ2-5; 8 bases map to TRBD2. The CDR3 totals 14 residues. The germline V gene encodes CDR1 KGHSH and CDR2 LQKENI. V shed 3 bases, J shed 4 bases, and the junction held 4 bases outside the gene matches.